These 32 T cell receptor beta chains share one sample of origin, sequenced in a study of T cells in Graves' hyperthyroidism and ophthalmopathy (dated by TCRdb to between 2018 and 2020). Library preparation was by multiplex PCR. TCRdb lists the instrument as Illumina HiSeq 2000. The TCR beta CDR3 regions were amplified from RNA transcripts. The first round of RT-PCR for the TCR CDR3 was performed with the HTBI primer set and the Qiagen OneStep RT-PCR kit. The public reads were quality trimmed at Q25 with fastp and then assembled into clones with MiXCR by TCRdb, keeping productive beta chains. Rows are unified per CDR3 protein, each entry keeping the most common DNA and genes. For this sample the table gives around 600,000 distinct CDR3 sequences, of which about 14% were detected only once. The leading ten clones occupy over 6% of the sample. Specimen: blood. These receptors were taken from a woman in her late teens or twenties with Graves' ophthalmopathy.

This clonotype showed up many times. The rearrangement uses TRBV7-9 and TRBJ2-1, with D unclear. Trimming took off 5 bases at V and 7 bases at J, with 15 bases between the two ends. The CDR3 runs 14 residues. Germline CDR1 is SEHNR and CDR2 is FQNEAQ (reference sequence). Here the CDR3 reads CASSRNPPINEQFF. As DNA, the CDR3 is TGTGCCAGCAGCCGAAACCCCCCAATTAATGAGCAGTTCTTC.

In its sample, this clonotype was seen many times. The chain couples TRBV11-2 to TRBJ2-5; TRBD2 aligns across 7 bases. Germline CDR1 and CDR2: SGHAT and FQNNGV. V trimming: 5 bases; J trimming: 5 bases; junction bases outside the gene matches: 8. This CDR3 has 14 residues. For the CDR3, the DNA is TGTGCCAGCAGCCTTGGGCGGGAGTGGGAGACCCAGTACTTC. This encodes CASSLGREWETQYF.

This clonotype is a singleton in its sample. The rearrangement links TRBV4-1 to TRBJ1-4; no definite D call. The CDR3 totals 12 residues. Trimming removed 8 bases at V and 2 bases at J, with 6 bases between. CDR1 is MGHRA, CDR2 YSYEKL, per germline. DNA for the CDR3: TGCGCCAGCGGCGCGACTAATGAAAAACTGTTTTTT. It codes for CASGATNEKLFF.

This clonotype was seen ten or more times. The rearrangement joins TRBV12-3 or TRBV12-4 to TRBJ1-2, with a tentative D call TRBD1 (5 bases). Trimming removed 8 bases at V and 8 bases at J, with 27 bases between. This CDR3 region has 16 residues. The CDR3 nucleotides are TGTGCCAGCTCCGAGTCTGTCGGGGCATCTACTCCGGGCTACACCTTC. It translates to CASSESVGASTPGYTF.

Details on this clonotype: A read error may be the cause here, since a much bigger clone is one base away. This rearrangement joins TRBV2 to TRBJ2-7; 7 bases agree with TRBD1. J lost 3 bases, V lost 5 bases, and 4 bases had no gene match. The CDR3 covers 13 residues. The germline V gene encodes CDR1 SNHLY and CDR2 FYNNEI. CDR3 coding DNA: TGTGCCAGCAGTCGGGACAGAAACTACGAGCAGTACTTC. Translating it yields CASSRDRNYEQYF.

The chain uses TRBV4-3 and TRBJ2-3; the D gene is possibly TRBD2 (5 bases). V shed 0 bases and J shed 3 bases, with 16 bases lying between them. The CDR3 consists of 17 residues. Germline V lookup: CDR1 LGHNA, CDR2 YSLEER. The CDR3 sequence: CASSQDPQVGGTDTQYF. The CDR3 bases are TGCGCCAGCAGCCAAGATCCGCAGGTCGGAGGTACAGATACGCAGTATTTT.

Written as DNA, the CDR3 is TGTGCCAGCAGTCCAGGCGGGGGTACGGCCAAAAACATTCAGTTCTTC. Encoded protein: CASSPGGGTAKNIQFF. The rearrangement joins TRBV6-1 to TRBJ2-4, with 7 positions matching TRBD2. Matching the DNA end better, TRBJ2-1 makes the J call doubtful. This CDR3 comprises 16 residues. Germline-derived CDR1 and CDR2 are MNHNS and SASEGT.

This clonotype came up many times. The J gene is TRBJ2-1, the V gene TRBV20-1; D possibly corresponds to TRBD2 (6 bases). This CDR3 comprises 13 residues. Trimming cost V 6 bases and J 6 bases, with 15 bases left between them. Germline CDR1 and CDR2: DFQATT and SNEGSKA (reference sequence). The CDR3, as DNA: TGCAGTGCCAAGCTCCGGGAGTTCAATGAGCAGTTCTTC. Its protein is CSAKLREFNEQFF.

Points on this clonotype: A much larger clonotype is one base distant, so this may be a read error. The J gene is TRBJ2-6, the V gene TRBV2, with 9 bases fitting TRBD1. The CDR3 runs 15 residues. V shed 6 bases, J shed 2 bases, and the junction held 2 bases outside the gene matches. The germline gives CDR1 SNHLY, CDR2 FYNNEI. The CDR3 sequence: CASRRTGAGANVLTF. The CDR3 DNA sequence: TGTGCCAGCAGGAGGACAGGGGCTGGGGCCAACGTCCTGACTTTC.

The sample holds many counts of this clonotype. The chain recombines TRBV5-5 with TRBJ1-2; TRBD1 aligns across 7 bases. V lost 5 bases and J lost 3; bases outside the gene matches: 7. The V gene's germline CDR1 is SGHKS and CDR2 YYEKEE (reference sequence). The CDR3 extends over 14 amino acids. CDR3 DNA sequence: TGTGCCAGCAGTCTGGACCAGGGGGACTATGGCTACACCTTC. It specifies CASSLDQGDYGYTF.

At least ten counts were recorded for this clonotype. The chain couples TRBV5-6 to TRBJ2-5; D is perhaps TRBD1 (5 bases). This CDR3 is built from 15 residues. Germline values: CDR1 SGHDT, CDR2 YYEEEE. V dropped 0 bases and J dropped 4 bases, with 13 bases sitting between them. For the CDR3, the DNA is TGTGCCAGCAGCTTGGAGGGGTGGGCGCGAGAGACCCAGTACTTC. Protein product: CASSLEGWARETQYF.

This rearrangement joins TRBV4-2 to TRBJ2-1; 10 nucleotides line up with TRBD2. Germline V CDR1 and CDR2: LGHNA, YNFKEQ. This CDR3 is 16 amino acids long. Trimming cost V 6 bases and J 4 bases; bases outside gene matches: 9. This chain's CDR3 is CASSDGSGRGYNEQFF. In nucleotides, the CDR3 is TGTGCCAGCAGTGACGGGAGCGGGAGGGGGTACAATGAGCAGTTCTTC.

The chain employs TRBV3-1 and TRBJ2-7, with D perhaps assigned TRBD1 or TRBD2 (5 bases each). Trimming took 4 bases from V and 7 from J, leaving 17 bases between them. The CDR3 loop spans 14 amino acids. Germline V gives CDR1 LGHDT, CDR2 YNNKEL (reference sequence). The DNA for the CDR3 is TGTGCCAGCAGCCTAGCAGGCCGGTGGGGGGAGCAGTACTTC. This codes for CASSLAGRWGEQYF.

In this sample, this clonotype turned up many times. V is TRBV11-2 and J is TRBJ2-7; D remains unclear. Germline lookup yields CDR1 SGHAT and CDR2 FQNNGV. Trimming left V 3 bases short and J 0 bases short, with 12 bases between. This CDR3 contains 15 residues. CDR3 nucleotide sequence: TGTGCCAGCAGCTTGATACGGACCCACTCCTACGAGCAGTACTTC. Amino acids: CASSLIRTHSYEQYF.

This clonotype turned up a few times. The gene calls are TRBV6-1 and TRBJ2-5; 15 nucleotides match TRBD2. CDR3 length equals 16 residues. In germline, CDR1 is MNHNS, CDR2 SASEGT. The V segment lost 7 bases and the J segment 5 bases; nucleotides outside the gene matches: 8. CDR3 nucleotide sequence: TGTGCCAGCATCGGACTAGCGGGAGGGCCGTGGGAGACCCAGTACTTC. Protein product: CASIGLAGGPWETQYF.

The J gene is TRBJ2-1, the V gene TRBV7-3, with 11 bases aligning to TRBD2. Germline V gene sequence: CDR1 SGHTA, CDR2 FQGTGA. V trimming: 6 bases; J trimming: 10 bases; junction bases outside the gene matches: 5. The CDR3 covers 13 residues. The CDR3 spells CASSLGTSGEQFF. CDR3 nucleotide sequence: TGTGCCAGCAGTTTGGGGACTAGCGGAGAGCAGTTCTTC.

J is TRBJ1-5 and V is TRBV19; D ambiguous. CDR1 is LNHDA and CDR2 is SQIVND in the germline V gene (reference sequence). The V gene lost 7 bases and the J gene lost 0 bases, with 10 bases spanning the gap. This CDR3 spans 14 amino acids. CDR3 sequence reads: CASTRTYSNQPQHF. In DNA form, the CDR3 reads TGTGCCAGTACTAGGACCTATAGCAATCAGCCCCAGCATTTT.

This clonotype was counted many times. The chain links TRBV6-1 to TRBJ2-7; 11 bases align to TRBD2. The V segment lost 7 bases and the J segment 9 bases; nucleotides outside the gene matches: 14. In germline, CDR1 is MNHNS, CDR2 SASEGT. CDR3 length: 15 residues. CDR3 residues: CASILAGGPVKGQYF. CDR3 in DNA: TGTGCCAGCATCTTAGCGGGAGGGCCCGTTAAGGGGCAGTACTTC.

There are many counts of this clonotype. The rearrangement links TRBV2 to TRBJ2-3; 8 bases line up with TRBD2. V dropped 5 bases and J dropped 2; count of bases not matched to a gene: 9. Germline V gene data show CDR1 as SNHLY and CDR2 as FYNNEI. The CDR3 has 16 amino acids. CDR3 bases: TGTGCCAGCAGTTGGGTAGGCGGGAGGACCACAGATACGCAGTATTTT. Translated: CASSWVGGRTTDTQYF. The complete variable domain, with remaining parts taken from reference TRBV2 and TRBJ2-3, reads EPEVTQTPSHQVTQMGQEVILRCVPISNHLYFYWYRQILGQKVEFLVSFYNNEISEKSEIFDDQFSVERPDGSNFTLKIRSTKLEDSAMYFCASSWVGGRTTDTQYFGPGTRLTVL.

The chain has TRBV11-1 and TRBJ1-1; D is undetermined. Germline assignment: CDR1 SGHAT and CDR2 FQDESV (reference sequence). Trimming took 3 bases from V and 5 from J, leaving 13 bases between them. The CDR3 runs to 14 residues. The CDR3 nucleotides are TGTGCCAGCAGCTTTAGGAAGGTGCATACTGAAGCTTTCTTT. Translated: CASSFRKVHTEAFF.

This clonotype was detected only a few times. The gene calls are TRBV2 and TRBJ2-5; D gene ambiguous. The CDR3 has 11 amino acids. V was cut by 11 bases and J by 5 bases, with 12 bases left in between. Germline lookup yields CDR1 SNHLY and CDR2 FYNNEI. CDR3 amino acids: CAGVGYETQYF. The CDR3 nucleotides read TGTGCCGGCGTGGGGTACGAGACCCAGTACTTC.

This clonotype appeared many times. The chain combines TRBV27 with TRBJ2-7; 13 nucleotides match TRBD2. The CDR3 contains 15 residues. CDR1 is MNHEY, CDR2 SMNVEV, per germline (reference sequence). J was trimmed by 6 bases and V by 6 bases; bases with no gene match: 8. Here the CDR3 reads CASSSGTSGKSEQYF. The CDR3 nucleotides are TGTGCCAGCAGCTCAGGGACTAGCGGGAAATCCGAGCAGTACTTC.

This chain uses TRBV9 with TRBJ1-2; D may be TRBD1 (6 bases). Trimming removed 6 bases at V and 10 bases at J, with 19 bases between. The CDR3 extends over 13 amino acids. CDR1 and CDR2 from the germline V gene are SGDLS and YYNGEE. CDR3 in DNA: TGTGCCAGCACCCCCCGGGACACTCGGGACTACACCTTC. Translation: CASTPRDTRDYTF.

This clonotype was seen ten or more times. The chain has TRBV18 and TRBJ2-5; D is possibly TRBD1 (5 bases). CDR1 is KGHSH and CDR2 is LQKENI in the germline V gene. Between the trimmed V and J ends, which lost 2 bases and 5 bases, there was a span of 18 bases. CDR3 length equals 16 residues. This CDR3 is CASSPADIGAAETQYF. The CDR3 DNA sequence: TGTGCCAGCTCACCAGCGGATATTGGGGCCGCGGAGACCCAGTACTTC.

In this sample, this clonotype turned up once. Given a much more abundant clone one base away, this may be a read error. CDR3 DNA: TGTGCCAGCAGTCCCCTCTGGGGGCGAAGTAACACTGAAACTTTCTTT. It yields the protein CASSPLWGRSNTETFF. The V and J genes are TRBV28 and TRBJ1-1, with TRBD1 as a possible D gene (6 bases). The CDR3 consists of 16 residues. The germline V gene has CDR1 MDHEN and CDR2 SYDVKM.

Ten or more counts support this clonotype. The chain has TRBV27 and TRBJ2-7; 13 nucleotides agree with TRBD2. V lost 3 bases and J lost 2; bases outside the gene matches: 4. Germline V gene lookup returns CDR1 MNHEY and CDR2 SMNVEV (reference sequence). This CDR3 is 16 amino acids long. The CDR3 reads CASSFQLAGGAYEQYF. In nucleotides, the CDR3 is TGTGCCAGCAGTTTTCAACTAGCGGGAGGGGCCTACGAGCAGTACTTC.

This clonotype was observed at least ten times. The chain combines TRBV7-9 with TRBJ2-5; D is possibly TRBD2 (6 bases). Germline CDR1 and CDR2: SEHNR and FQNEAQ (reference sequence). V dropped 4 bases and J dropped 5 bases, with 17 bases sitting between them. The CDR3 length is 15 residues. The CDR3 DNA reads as TGTGCCAGCAGCTCACCAGCGGGCAGATGGGAGACCCAGTACTTC. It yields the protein CASSSPAGRWETQYF.

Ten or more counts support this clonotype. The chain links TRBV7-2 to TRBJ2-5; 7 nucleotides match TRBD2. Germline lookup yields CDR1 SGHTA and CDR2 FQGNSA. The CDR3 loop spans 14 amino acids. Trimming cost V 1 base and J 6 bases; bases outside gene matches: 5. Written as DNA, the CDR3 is TGTGCCAGCAGCTTAGACGGGAGGACAAAGACCCAGTACTTC. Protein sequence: CASSLDGRTKTQYF.

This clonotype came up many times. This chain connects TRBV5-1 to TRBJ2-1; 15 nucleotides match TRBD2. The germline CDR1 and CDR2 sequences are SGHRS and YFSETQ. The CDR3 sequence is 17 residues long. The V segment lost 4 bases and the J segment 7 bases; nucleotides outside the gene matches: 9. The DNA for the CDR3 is TGCGCCAGCAGCCCTCGGACTAGCGGGAGGGCCGGTAATGAGCAGTTCTTC. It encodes CASSPRTSGRAGNEQFF.

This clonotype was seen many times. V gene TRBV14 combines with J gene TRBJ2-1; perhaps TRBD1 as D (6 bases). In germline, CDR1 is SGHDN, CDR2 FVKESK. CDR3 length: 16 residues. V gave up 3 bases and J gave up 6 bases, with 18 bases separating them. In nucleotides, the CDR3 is TGTGCCAGCAGCCACCTCTCCAGGGTAGGGGGCAATGAGCAGTTCTTC. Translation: CASSHLSRVGGNEQFF.

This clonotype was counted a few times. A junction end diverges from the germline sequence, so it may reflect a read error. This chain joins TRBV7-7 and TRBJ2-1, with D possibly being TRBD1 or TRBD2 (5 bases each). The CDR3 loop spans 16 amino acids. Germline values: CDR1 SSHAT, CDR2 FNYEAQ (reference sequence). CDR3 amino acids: CASSLVSGRTYNEQFF. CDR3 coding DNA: TGTGCTAGCAGCTTAGTGTCAGGGAGAACCTACAATGAGCAGTTCTTC. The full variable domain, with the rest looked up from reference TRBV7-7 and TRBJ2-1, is GAGVSQSPRYKVTKRGQDVTLRCDPISSHATLYWYQQALGQGPEFLTYFNYEAQPDKSGLPSDRFSAERPEGSISTLTIQRTEQRDSAMYRCASSLVSGRTYNEQFFGPGTRLTVL.

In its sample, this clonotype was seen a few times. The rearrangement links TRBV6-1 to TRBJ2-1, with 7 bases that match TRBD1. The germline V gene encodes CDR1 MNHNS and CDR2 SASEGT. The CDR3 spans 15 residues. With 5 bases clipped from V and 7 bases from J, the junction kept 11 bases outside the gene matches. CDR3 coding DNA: TGTGCCAGCAGTTCCGAGGGGGCCGGAAGGAATGAGCAGTTCTTC. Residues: CASSSEGAGRNEQFF.